This TCR beta chain stems from a study of OX40 agonist ivuxolimab in advanced cancers. This table comes from immunoSEQ multiplex PCR, and its TCRdb copy is limited to in-frame clones, with some not included. The table shows 76,000 or so clones, with approximately 85% occurring only once. The starting material was CD4+ or CD8+ T cells sorted from blood, obtained in a trial of the OX40 agonist ivuxolimab. The receptor was isolated from an adult with an advanced solid tumor such as melanoma, head and neck, liver or kidney cancer.

The DNA of the CDR3 is TGCGCCAGCAGCAGGGACAGGGCACCTGGAAACACCATATATTTT. As protein: CASSRDRAPGNTIYF. The chain links TRBV5-1 to TRBJ1-3; 9 nucleotides align to TRBD1. From germline, CDR1 is SGHRS and CDR2 YFSETQ. The CDR3 consists of 15 residues. J was trimmed by 2 bases and V by 4 bases; bases with no gene match: 4.